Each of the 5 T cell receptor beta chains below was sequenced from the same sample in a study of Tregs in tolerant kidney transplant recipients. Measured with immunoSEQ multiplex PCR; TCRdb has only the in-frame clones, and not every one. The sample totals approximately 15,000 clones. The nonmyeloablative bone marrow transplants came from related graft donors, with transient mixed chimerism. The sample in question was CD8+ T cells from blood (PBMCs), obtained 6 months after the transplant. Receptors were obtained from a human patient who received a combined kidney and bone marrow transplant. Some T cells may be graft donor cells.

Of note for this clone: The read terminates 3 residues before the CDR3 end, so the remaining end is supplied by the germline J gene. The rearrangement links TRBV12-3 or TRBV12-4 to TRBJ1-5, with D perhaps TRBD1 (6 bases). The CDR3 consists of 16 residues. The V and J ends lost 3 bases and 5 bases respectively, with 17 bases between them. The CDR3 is CASSFGAAGDHQPQHF. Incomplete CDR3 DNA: TGTGCCAGCAGTTTCGGCGCGGCAGGGGATCATCAGCCC.

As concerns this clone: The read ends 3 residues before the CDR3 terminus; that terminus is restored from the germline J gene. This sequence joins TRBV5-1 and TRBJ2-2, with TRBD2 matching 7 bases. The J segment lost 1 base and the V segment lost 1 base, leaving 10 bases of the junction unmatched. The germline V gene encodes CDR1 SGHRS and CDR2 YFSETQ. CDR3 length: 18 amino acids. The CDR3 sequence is CASSLPFLLAENTGELFF. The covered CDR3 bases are TGCGCCAGCAGCTTGCCCTTTTTGCTAGCGGAGAACACCGGGGAG.

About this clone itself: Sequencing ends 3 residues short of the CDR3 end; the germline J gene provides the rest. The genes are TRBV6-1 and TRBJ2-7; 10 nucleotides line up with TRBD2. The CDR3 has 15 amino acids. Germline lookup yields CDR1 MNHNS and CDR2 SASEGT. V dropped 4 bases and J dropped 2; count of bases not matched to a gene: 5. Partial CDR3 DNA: TGTGCCAGCAGTGCCACTAGCGGGGCGCCCTACGAG. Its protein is CASSATSGAPYE. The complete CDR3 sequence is CASSATSGAPYEQYF.

The CDR3 region is CASSGSTGNYGYTF. The DNA read from the CDR3 is TGTGCCAGCAGTGGGAGCACAGGGAACTATGGC. This rearrangement joins TRBV6-1 to TRBJ1-2; weak D call: TRBD1 (6 bases). The read finishes 3 residues shy of the CDR3 end, and the germline J gene is used to complete it. The V gene lost 4 bases and the J gene lost 2 bases, with 11 bases spanning the gap. In germline, CDR1 is MNHNS, CDR2 SASEGT. The CDR3 spans 14 residues.

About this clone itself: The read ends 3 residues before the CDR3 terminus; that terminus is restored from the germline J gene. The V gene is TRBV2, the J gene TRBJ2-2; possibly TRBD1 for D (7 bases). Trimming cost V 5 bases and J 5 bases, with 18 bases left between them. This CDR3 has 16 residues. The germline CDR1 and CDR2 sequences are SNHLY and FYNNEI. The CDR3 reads CASSYLRDSPTGELFF. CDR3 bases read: TGTGCCAGCAGTTATCTGCGGGACAGTCCTACCGGGGAG.